Sequencing of this T cell receptor beta chain was carried out in a study of identical twins' blood T cells. TCRdb recomputed calls from the 5' RACE reads with MiXCR, one row per CDR3 protein. The repertoire holds 300,000 to 450,000 distinct CDR3 sequences, with about 28% as singletons. The study, taken as a whole, reports: Twins reportedly had markedly more similar V usage than unrelated donors, even among out-of-frame TCRbeta clonotypes.

Trimming shortened V by 3 bases and J by 6 bases, and 17 bases separated the two germline ends. The germline V gene has CDR1 DFQATT and CDR2 SNEGSKA (reference sequence). The CDR3 has 14 residues. This clonotype came up many times. Its target is unknown. This clonotype was sampled from a woman aged 18 to 55 in good health. Sequenced: PBMCs. V gene TRBV20-1 combines with J gene TRBJ1-1, with D perhaps TRBD1 (6 bases). CDR3 DNA: TGCAGTGCTAGTGAGGGGGGTCAAAGAGCTGAAGCTTTCTTT. This codes for CSASEGGQRAEAFF.